This T cell receptor (beta chain) was retrieved from a study of shared clonotypes between healthy human individuals. Overall study: CD4 naive and memory got three plates each, CD8 naive two, CD8 memory one. Study-level findings and limits: The authors expected sequencing depth to affect clonotype sharing among donors.

TCRdb keeps only in-frame clones here, not all; method: immunoSEQ multiplex PCR. The sample lists 2 million to 2.5 million clones; 90% to 95% were seen once. About this clone: The antigen remains unidentified. Other DNA sequences in this sample translate to the same CDR3.

Naive CD8 populations comprised CD45RO-negative cells positively selected for CCR7, excluding terminally differentiated effector memory CD45RA+ cells. Trimming cost V 4 bases and J 3 bases; bases outside gene matches: 0. This CDR3 has 13 residues. The germline gives CDR1 MNHEY, CDR2 SMNVEV (reference sequence). The sequenced material came from naive CD8+ T cells from PBMCs. The rearrangement links TRBV27 to TRBJ2-7; TRBD2 agrees at 10 bases. The clonotype comes from a man younger than 35 in good health. Some clones in this sample may be carry-over from other donors' samples. The chain's CDR3 is CASSWTSGYEQYF. CDR3 nucleotide sequence: TGTGCCAGCAGTTGGACTAGCGGCTACGAGCAGTACTTC.